The 32 T cell receptor beta chains given below trace back to one sample, sequenced in a study of T cells in Graves' hyperthyroidism and ophthalmopathy. Amplified TCR beta CDR3 regions derived from RNA transcripts. The HTBI primer set drove a first-round RT-PCR of the TCR CDR3. TCRdb ran MiXCR on the multiplex PCR reads and lists one entry per CDR3 protein. The sample has approximately 430,000 distinct CDR3 sequences, approximately 14% seen once. The specimen was blood. The receptors here all came from a woman aged 18-29 years with Graves' hyperthyroidism.

This clonotype has a count of ten or more. This chain links TRBV5-1 with TRBJ1-2; D perhaps matches TRBD1 (5 bases). V was pared by 0 bases and J by 8 bases, with 11 bases between. The CDR3 is 13 amino acids. Germline V gene lookup returns CDR1 SGHRS and CDR2 YFSETQ. The CDR3 DNA reads TGCGCCAGCAGCTTGGAAGGGGATGGGGGCTACACCTTC. This encodes CASSLEGDGGYTF.

This clonotype came up a few times. The chain carries TRBV27 and TRBJ1-5; tentatively, D is TRBD1 (6 bases). Trimming cost V 6 bases and J 0 bases, with 12 bases left between them. CDR3 length: 15 amino acids. Per the germline V gene, CDR1 is MNHEY and CDR2 is SMNVEV (reference sequence). For the CDR3, the DNA is TGTGCCAGCAGCTTCTCAGGGGTTAGCAATCAGCCCCAGCATTTT. Protein: CASSFSGVSNQPQHF.

The gene calls are TRBV19 and TRBJ2-1; TRBD1 might be the D (5 bases). With 6 bases removed from V and 4 bases from J, the gap between germline ends came to 10 bases. The germline V gene encodes CDR1 LNHDA and CDR2 SQIVND (reference sequence). The CDR3 length is 13 residues. The CDR3 nucleotides read TGTGCCAGTAGGCCCGACAGTTACAATGAGCAGTTCTTC. Translated: CASRPDSYNEQFF.

This clonotype has more than one count but fewer than ten. The chain recombines TRBV19 with TRBJ1-1; 7 bases agree with TRBD1. The V gene end was trimmed by 7 bases and the J gene end by 3 bases; junction bases not matched to a gene: 8. This CDR3 has 14 residues. Germline CDR1 LNHDA, CDR2 SQIVND (reference sequence). As DNA, the CDR3 is TGTGCCAGTATAAAGAGGGGGCGGGACACTGAAGCTTTCTTT. This sequence encodes CASIKRGRDTEAFF.

This clonotype has ten or more counts. This chain connects TRBV3-1 to TRBJ2-3; TRBD2 aligns across 11 bases. The junction had 5 bases not matched to a gene; V was cut back by 1 base and J by 2 bases. The CDR3 runs to 17 residues. Per the germline V gene, CDR1 is LGHDT and CDR2 is YNNKEL (reference sequence). The CDR3 DNA sequence: TGTGCCAGCAGCCAAGTAGGGACTAGCGGCCCCACAGATACGCAGTATTTT. Translation gives CASSQVGTSGPTDTQYF.

This clonotype was counted at least ten times. The chain couples TRBV3-1 to TRBJ1-1; D is unresolved. Per the germline V gene, CDR1 is LGHDT and CDR2 is YNNKEL (reference sequence). Between the trimmed V and J ends, which lost 1 base and 1 base, there was a span of 7 bases. The CDR3 sequence is 14 residues long. The CDR3 nucleotides are TGTGCCAGCAGCCAAGGTCCGGCGAACACTGAAGCTTTCTTT. It is translated as CASSQGPANTEAFF.

This clonotype was detected ten times or more. The genes are TRBV6-2 or TRBV6-3 and TRBJ2-1; tentatively, D is TRBD1 (6 bases). The V end was cut by 10 bases, the J end by 4 bases, with 23 bases between. Germline CDR1 reads MNHEY; CDR2 reads SVGEGT. The CDR3 sequence is 16 residues long. The CDR3 coding sequence is TGTGCCACCGGAGAGGCAGGGGTTACCCCGTACAATGAGCAGTTCTTC. Its protein product is CATGEAGVTPYNEQFF.

This clonotype was picked up many times. The chain couples TRBV20-1 to TRBJ1-1, with D uncertain. The CDR3 covers 15 residues. The germline gives CDR1 DFQATT, CDR2 SNEGSKA (reference sequence). The CDR3, as DNA: TGCACCCTGCTAGAGAGGGAGGGAGGGAACACTGAAGCTTTCTTT. Protein sequence: CTLLEREGGNTEAFF.

This clonotype was recorded at least ten times. This chain connects TRBV2 to TRBJ2-5, with D unresolved. V lost 3 bases and J 0 bases, leaving 8 bases between the germline ends. The germline gives CDR1 SNHLY, CDR2 FYNNEI. The CDR3 runs to 14 residues. CDR3 sequence reads: CASSDGSYQETQYF. The CDR3 DNA follows: TGTGCCAGCAGTGATGGGTCGTACCAAGAGACCCAGTACTTC. Combining the CDR3 with reference TRBV2 and TRBJ2-5 gives the whole variable domain EPEVTQTPSHQVTQMGQEVILRCVPISNHLYFYWYRQILGQKVEFLVSFYNNEISEKSEIFDDQFSVERPDGSNFTLKIRSTKLEDSAMYFCASSDGSYQETQYFGPGTRLLVL.

This clonotype was found a few times. V and J are TRBV20-1 and TRBJ1-1, with TRBD1 identical over 8 bases. The CDR3 is made up of 14 amino acids. Germline V gives CDR1 DFQATT, CDR2 SNEGSKA (reference sequence). The J segment lost 2 bases and the V segment lost 6 bases, leaving 8 bases of the junction unmatched. CDR3 bases: TGCAGTGCGCGGCGGACAGGGACCAACACTGAAGCTTTCTTT. Protein product: CSARRTGTNTEAFF.

Ten or more counts support this clonotype. The rearrangement links TRBV7-8 to TRBJ2-7; D ambiguous. CDR3 length: 13 amino acids. The germline V gene encodes CDR1 SGHVS and CDR2 FQNEAQ. V was clipped by 1 base and J by 7 bases, with 11 bases between them. The CDR3: CASSLDRSREQYF. CDR3 in DNA: TGTGCCAGCAGCTTAGACCGCTCCCGGGAGCAGTACTTC.

This chain links TRBV11-2 with TRBJ2-1; either TRBD1 or TRBD2 may fit D (5 bases each). Germline V gene lookup returns CDR1 SGHAT and CDR2 FQNNGV. The CDR3 spans 15 residues. Deletions cut 5 bases from V and 2 bases from J, with 13 bases between. CDR3 residues: CASSRGGAPYNEQFF. The CDR3 coding sequence is TGTGCCAGCAGCCGTGGGGGAGCCCCCTACAATGAGCAGTTCTTC.

The chain couples TRBV29-1 to TRBJ1-5; 9 bases are a match to TRBD1. Looked up from germline, CDR1 is SQVTM and CDR2 is ANQGSEA. V shed 6 bases, J shed 5 bases, and the junction held 8 bases outside the gene matches. The CDR3 covers 14 residues. CDR3 sequence (DNA): TGCAGCGTCATGGGACAGGGTGTAGATCAGCCCCAGCATTTT. It translates to CSVMGQGVDQPQHF.

This clonotype has a count of ten or more. This chain connects TRBV28 to TRBJ2-1; D is unresolved. The germline V and J ends were trimmed by 2 bases and 4 bases, with 9 bases remaining between them. This CDR3 is 14 amino acids long. Germline V gene lookup returns CDR1 MDHEN and CDR2 SYDVKM. CDR3 amino acids: CASSLKPEYNEQFF. DNA of the CDR3: TGTGCCAGCAGTTTAAAACCGGAATACAATGAGCAGTTCTTC.

The V gene is TRBV24-1, the J gene TRBJ1-2, with D uncertain. This CDR3 comprises 14 residues. V lost 1 base, J lost 2 bases, and 7 bases lay in between. CDR1 is KGHDR and CDR2 is SFDVKD in the germline V gene. The CDR3, as DNA: TGTGCCACCAGTGATTTCGGGTCGAACTATGGCTACACCTTC. The encoded protein is CATSDFGSNYGYTF.

In its sample, this clonotype was seen many times. The rearrangement uses TRBV6-1 and TRBJ2-1; D call uncertain. Trimming took off 5 bases at V and 4 bases at J, with 9 bases between the two ends. The CDR3 is made up of 13 amino acids. Germline V gene data show CDR1 as MNHNS and CDR2 as SASEGT. The CDR3 loop reads CASSIGEYNEQFF. DNA for the CDR3: TGTGCCAGCAGTATTGGTGAATACAATGAGCAGTTCTTC.

The chain is built from TRBV20-1 and TRBJ2-5; D is ambiguous. The V gene's germline CDR1 is DFQATT and CDR2 SNEGSKA (reference sequence). The CDR3 sequence is 15 residues long. V lost 5 bases and J 1 base, leaving 17 bases between the germline ends. Here the CDR3 reads CSALDYDKSQETQYF. As DNA, the CDR3 is TGCAGTGCTCTGGATTATGACAAGAGCCAAGAGACCCAGTACTTC.

V is TRBV7-9 and J is TRBJ2-7; the match to TRBD1 covers 8 bases. CDR1 SEHNR and CDR2 FQNEAQ come from the germline V gene (reference sequence). There are 15 residues in the CDR3. Trimming cost V 5 bases and J 5 bases; bases outside gene matches: 11. The CDR3, as DNA: TGTGCCAGCAGCACTCGACAGGGGCACCTGAACGAGCAGTACTTC. This encodes CASSTRQGHLNEQYF.

This clonotype was observed at least ten times. The chain carries TRBV12-3 or TRBV12-4 and TRBJ1-6; D is unresolved. Deletions cut 3 bases from V and 9 bases from J, with 18 bases between. CDR3 length: 16 amino acids. The CDR3 DNA sequence: TGTGCCAGCAGTTTTGGCCACCTCGTGCGTAGTTCACCCCTCCACTTT. Encoded protein: CASSFGHLVRSSPLHF.

This clonotype showed up many times. The J gene is TRBJ1-5, the V gene TRBV2; D is unresolved. The CDR3 length is 16 residues. Germline V gene sequence: CDR1 SNHLY, CDR2 FYNNEI. Trimming cost V 0 bases and J 2 bases, with 11 bases left between them. The CDR3 coding sequence is TGTGCCAGCAGTGAAGCGCCCCGGGGTGGCAATCAGCCCCAGCATTTT. Protein sequence: CASSEAPRGGNQPQHF.

This clonotype showed up just a few times. The rearrangement links TRBV7-9 to TRBJ2-5; the match to TRBD2 covers 8 bases. The V and J ends lost 3 bases and 3 bases, in that order; junction bases with no gene match: 6. CDR1 SEHNR and CDR2 FQNEAQ come from the germline V gene (reference sequence). This CDR3 has 15 amino acids. CDR3 amino acids: CASSFPGTRKETQYF. CDR3 DNA: TGTGCCAGCAGCTTCCCCGGGACTAGGAAAGAGACCCAGTACTTC.

At least ten counts were recorded for this clonotype. The rearrangement joins TRBV2 to TRBJ1-4; TRBD1 is a possible D gene (6 bases). Trimming removed 7 bases from V and 5 bases from J, with 14 bases in between. The CDR3 runs to 14 residues. Per the germline V gene, CDR1 is SNHLY and CDR2 is FYNNEI. The CDR3 loop is CASIGGAANEKLFF. The CDR3 coding sequence is TGTGCCAGCATAGGGGGGGCGGCGAATGAAAAACTGTTTTTT. The full variable domain, completed using reference TRBV2 and TRBJ1-4, is EPEVTQTPSHQVTQMGQEVILRCVPISNHLYFYWYRQILGQKVEFLVSFYNNEISEKSEIFDDQFSVERPDGSNFTLKIRSTKLEDSAMYFCASIGGAANEKLFFGSGTQLSVL.

The chain combines TRBV9 with TRBJ1-5; D not resolved. The CDR3 loop spans 15 amino acids. Germline V gene lookup returns CDR1 SGDLS and CDR2 YYNGEE. V lost 2 bases and J lost 0, with 9 bases in between. The CDR3 here is CASSVSGNSNQPQHF. The DNA of the CDR3 is TGTGCCAGCAGCGTGTCCGGGAATAGCAATCAGCCCCAGCATTTT.

This clonotype was picked up a small number of times. V usage is TRBV4-3 and J usage is TRBJ2-7, with a tentative D call TRBD1 (5 bases). Germline V lookup: CDR1 LGHNA, CDR2 YSLEER. The CDR3 is made up of 15 amino acids. Trimming pared 2 bases from V and 2 bases from J, leaving 13 bases between. The CDR3 nucleotides read TGCGCCAGCAGCCAACAGGACACCGGTACCTACGAGCAGTACTTC. It encodes CASSQQDTGTYEQYF.

This clonotype showed up many times. The J gene is TRBJ1-1, the V gene TRBV7-2, with D maybe TRBD1 (5 bases). This CDR3 has 16 residues. Trimming cost V 0 bases and J 1 base, with 12 bases left between them. CDR1 is SGHTA and CDR2 is FQGNSA in the germline V gene. CDR3 region: CASSLAHRTPNTEAFF. The CDR3 nucleotides read TGTGCCAGCAGCTTAGCGCACAGGACACCGAACACTGAAGCTTTCTTT.

The chain uses TRBV4-2 and TRBJ2-7, with D possibly being TRBD2 (7 bases). V lost 0 bases to trimming and J lost 7 bases, with 19 bases between them. This CDR3 is built from 16 residues. From germline, CDR1 is LGHNA and CDR2 YNFKEQ. The DNA of the CDR3 is TGTGCCAGCAGCCAAGAGGTCGGGGGCGGGGGCGGGGAGCAGTACTTC. The encoded protein is CASSQEVGGGGGEQYF.

There are a few counts of this clonotype. The V and J genes are TRBV15 and TRBJ2-7; tentatively, D is TRBD1 (5 bases). The germline V gene encodes CDR1 LNHNV and CDR2 YYDKDF (reference sequence). The CDR3 contains 19 residues. V gave up 1 base and J gave up 7 bases, with 29 bases separating them. The CDR3 region has the DNA TGTGCCACCAGCAGAGCGCTAGGAGAAGGGGCCGCTTCACCTTGGGAGCAGTACTTC. As protein: CATSRALGEGAASPWEQYF.

This chain connects TRBV6-5 to TRBJ1-3, with D maybe TRBD1 (6 bases). Between the trimmed V and J ends, which lost 6 bases and 7 bases, there was a span of 16 bases. This CDR3 comprises 14 residues. In germline, CDR1 is MNHEY, CDR2 SVGAGI. The CDR3 nucleotides read TGTGCCAGCAGCCCCGCAGGGGTGAGGAACACCATATATTTT. The encoded protein is CASSPAGVRNTIYF.

This clonotype was recorded many times. The V gene is TRBV5-1, the J gene TRBJ2-7; possible D gene TRBD1, 6 bases. The CDR3 spans 15 residues. The V and J ends lost 1 base and 3 bases respectively, with 14 bases between them. Germline CDR1 and CDR2: SGHRS and YFSETQ. This CDR3 is CASSLRVRQDYEQYF. In DNA form, the CDR3 reads TGCGCCAGCAGCTTGCGTGTGCGACAGGACTACGAGCAGTACTTC.

This clonotype was seen only a few times. The DNA for the CDR3 is TGCAGTGCCCCAAGGGGGGGGGCCGGCACCGGGGAGCTGTTTTTT. Its translation is CSAPRGGAGTGELFF. The chain carries TRBV20-1 and TRBJ2-2, with a weak D call TRBD2 (7 bases). The CDR3 has 15 amino acids. CDR1 is DFQATT and CDR2 is SNEGSKA in the germline V gene (reference sequence). The V gene lost 6 bases and the J gene lost 4 bases, with 18 bases spanning the gap.

This clonotype was seen a few times. The CDR3 DNA reads TGCGCCAGCAGCCTCTGGACAGACCAAGAGACCCAGTACTTC. Translated, it gives CASSLWTDQETQYF. V and J are TRBV5-1 and TRBJ2-5; a weak D match, TRBD1 (6 bases). V was shortened by 4 bases and J by 0 bases, with 10 bases between the two germline ends. The CDR3 loop spans 14 amino acids. Germline V CDR1 and CDR2: SGHRS, YFSETQ. Full variable domain (rest looked up from reference TRBV5-1 and TRBJ2-5): KAGVTQTPRYLIKTRGQQVTLSCSPISGHRSVSWYQQTPGQGLQFLFEYFSETQRNKGNFPGRFSGRQFSNSRSEMNVSTLELGDSALYLCASSLWTDQETQYFGPGTRLLVL.

There are many counts of this clonotype. The chain carries TRBV20-1 and TRBJ2-1; unclear D gene. V was trimmed by 0 bases and J by 7 bases, leaving 16 bases between them. From germline, CDR1 is DFQATT and CDR2 SNEGSKA (reference sequence). This CDR3 is built from 15 residues. The CDR3 DNA sequence: TGCAGTGCTAGAGACACCTTTGGGCCTAGTAATGAGCAGTTCTTC. It codes for CSARDTFGPSNEQFF.